The text below deals with one T cell receptor beta chain. Its target is unknown. Germline V gene sequence: CDR1 SGHTA, CDR2 FQGNSA. The CDR3 totals 14 residues. The trim removed 6 bases at V and 3 bases at J, leaving 7 bases unmatched. The source of the sample is a study of PD-1 blockade in classical Hodgkin lymphoma. After autologous stem cell transplantation all patients relapsed, and prior brentuximab vedotin exposure differed between cohorts. Isolation of CD4+ T cells from thawed PBMCs was performed by magnetic negative selection. When best responses were assessed, they were complete response, partial response or progressive disease. Study observations and caveats: Significantly greater TCR diversity emerged by C4D1 in CD4+ cells but not CD8+ cells. The diversity seen at baseline in complete responders resembled that of newly diagnosed patients.

Repertoires were generated with immunoSEQ multiplex PCR, while TCRdb's copy carries only in-frame clones and drops some. The table has about 35,000 clones, approximately 90% seen once; the top ten hold roughly 0.2%. The material sequenced was CD4+ T cells from blood, taken at baseline. This clonotype originated in a human donor with classical Hodgkin lymphoma. The chain is built from TRBV7-2 and TRBJ1-1; the match to TRBD1 covers 7 bases. CDR3 bases: TGTGCCAGCAGTTTCAGGGGGGGGGACACTGAAGCTTTCTTT. It is translated as CASSFRGGDTEAFF.